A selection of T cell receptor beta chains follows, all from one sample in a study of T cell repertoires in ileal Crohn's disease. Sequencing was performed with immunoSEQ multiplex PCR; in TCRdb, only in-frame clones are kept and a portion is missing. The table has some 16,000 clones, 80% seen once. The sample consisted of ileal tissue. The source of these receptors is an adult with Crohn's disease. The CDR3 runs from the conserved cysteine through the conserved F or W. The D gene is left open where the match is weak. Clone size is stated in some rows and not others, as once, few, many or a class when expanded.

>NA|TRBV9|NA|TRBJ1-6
TGTGCCAGCAGCTTGCGACAGGAATATAATTCACCTCTCCACTTT
CASSLRQEYNSPLHF
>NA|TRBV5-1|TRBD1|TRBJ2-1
TGCGCCAGCAGCATAGGACAGGGGGGCAATGAGCAGTTCTTC
CASSIGQGGNEQFF
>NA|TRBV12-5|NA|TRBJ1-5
TGTGCTAGTGGTCCAAGGGGGAGTTATAGCAATCAGCCCCAGCATTTT
CASGPRGSYSNQPQHF
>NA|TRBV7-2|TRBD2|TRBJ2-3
TGTGCCAGCAGCTTAGTAGCGGGGAGCTACACAGATACGCAGTATTTT
CASSLVAGSYTDTQYF
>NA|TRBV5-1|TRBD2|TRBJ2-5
TGCGCCAGCAGCTCTCTCCCCCGAGCGGGAGTAGGGGGAGAGACCCAGTACTTC
CASSSLPRAGVGGETQYF
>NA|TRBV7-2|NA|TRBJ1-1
TGTGCCAGCAGCGAAGAGGTCATGAACACTGAAGCTTTCTTT
CASSEEVMNTEAFF
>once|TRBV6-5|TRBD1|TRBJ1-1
TGTGCCAGCAGCCGCAGACAGGGGCTGAACACTGAAGCTTTCTTT
CASSRRQGLNTEAFF
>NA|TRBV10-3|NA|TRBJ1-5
TGTGCCATCAGTGAGTCGGCCCAGAGGCAGCCCCAGCATTTT
CAISESAQRQPQHF
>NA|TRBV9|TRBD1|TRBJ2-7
TGTGCCAGCAGCGCGACAGGGGGTAAAACCTACGAGCAGTACTTC
CASSATGGKTYEQYF
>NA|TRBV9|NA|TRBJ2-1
TGTGCCAGCAGCCCGGGGACTTCTTACAATGAGCAGTTCTTC
CASSPGTSYNEQFF
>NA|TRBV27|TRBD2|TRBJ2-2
TGTGCCAGCAGGGTAGCGGGGCATAACACCGGGGAGCTGTTTTTT
CASRVAGHNTGELFF
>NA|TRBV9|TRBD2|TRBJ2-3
TGTGCCAGCAGTCTTACTAGCGGGAGGGAACCAGATACGCAGTATTTT
CASSLTSGREPDTQYF
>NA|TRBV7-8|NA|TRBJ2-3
TGTGCCAGCAGCTTACAGATCGCCACAGATACGCAGTATTTT
CASSLQIATDTQYF
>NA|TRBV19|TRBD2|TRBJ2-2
TGTGCCAGTAGTATGCAAGGGATAGCGGGGAAAGGCACCGGGGAGCTGTTTTTT
CASSMQGIAGKGTGELFF
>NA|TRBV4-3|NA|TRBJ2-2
TGCGCCAGCAGCCACAGGACCGGGGAGCTGTTTTTT
CASSHRTGELFF
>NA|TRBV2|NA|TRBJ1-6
TGTGCCAGCAGGCCTATAAGGGGAGGCCTTAATTCACCCCTCCACTTT
CASRPIRGGLNSPLHF
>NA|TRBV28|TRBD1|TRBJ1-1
TGTGCCAGCAGAGTTTCATTTGGGACAGGTGAAGCTTTCTTT
CASRVSFGTGEAFF
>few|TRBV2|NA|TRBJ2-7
TGTGCCAGCAGTGAAGCGGACATCTACGAGCAGTACTTC
CASSEADIYEQYF
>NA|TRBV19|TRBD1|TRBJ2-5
TGTGCCAGTAGTCCGGGACAGCAAGAGACCCAGTACTTC
CASSPGQQETQYF
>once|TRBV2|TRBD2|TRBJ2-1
TGTGCCAGTGGGACTAGCGGGGGCCCGAGCTCCTACAATGAGCAGTTCTTC
CASGTSGGPSSYNEQFF
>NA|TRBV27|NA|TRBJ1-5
TGTGCCAGCAGTTCAAGCATCCGCAATCAGCCCCAGCATTTT
CASSSSIRNQPQHF
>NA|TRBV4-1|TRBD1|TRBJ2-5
TGCGCCAGCAGCCAAGATACGGCAGGGGGTACGACCCAGTACTTC
CASSQDTAGGTTQYF
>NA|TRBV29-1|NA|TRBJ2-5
TGCAGCGTTGAAGATGGATACCAACTAGCTCTGCAAGAGACCCAGTACTTC
CSVEDGYQLALQETQYF
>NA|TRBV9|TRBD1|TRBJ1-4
TGTGCCAGCAGCGCCTCGGGACAGCGTAATGAAAAACTGTTTTTT
CASSASGQRNEKLFF
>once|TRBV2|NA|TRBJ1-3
TGTGCCAGCACCCTTTCACAGGCTTCTGGAAACACCATATATTTT
CASTLSQASGNTIYF
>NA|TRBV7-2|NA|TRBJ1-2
TGTGCCAGCAGCTTAGGAGGGCCCTATGGCTACACCTTC
CASSLGGPYGYTF
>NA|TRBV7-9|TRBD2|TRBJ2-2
TGTGCCAGCAGCCGATCTAGCGGGGGGGCACCCGGGGAGCTGTTTTTT
CASSRSSGGAPGELFF
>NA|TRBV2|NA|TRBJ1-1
TGTGCCAGCAGTGAAGCCCCGGGAGGGGGGAACACTGAAGCTTTCTTT
CASSEAPGGGNTEAFF
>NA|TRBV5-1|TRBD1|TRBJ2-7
TGCGCCAGCAGCTTGTCCGGGACAGGTCTCTCCTACGAGCAGTACTTC
CASSLSGTGLSYEQYF
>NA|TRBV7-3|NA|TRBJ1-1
TGTGCCAGCAGCTTGAGGTGGAGTACTGAAGCTTTCTTT
CASSLRWSTEAFF
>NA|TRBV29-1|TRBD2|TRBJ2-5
TGCAGCGTTGAAAGGGCGGGGGATCGGGAGACCCAGTACTTC
CSVERAGDRETQYF
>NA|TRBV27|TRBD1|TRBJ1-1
TGTGCCACTCAACACAGACAGGGCATAAACACTGAAGCTTTCTTT
CATQHRQGINTEAFF
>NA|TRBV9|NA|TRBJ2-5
TGTGCCAGCAGCCTGACTAGATGGCAAGAGACCCAGTACTTC
CASSLTRWQETQYF
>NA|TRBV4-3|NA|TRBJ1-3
TGCGCCAGCAGCCAAGATCTCGTTATTCGAGGTAACACCATATATTTT
CASSQDLVIRGNTIYF
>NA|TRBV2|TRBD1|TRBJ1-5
TGTGCCAGCAGGGGACAGCAAGATCAGCCCCAGCATTTT
CASRGQQDQPQHF
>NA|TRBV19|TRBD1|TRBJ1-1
TGTGCCAGTAGTAACTCCTACCGGACAGGCCCGGAAGCTTTCTTT
CASSNSYRTGPEAFF
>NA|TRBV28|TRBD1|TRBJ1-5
TGTGCCAGCAGGGGGCAGGGGGGCAGCTCCCCCCAGCATTTT
CASRGQGGSSPQHF
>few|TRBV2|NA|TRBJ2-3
TGTGCCCAATGGGGCCTGAGCACAGATACGCAGTATTTT
CAQWGLSTDTQYF
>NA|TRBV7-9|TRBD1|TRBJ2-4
TGTGCCAGCAGCTTGGGGCAGGGGGCTTTGGACATTCAGTACTTC
CASSLGQGALDIQYF
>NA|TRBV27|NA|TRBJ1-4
TGTGCCAGCAGTTTAGCAGGGACTAATGAAAAACTGTTTTTT
CASSLAGTNEKLFF
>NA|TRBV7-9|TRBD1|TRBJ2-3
TGTGCCAGCAGCTTAGGGGACAGGGCCACAGATACGCAGTATTTT
CASSLGDRATDTQYF
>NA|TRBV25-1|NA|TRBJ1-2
TGTGCCAGCAGTGGGGAGGGGCCGGAGGTTTATGTTTACACCTTC
CASSGEGPEVYVYTF
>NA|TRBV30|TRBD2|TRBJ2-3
TGTGCCTCCCCCCCGACTAGCGGGGGTGCGGATACGCAGTATTTT
CASPPTSGGADTQYF
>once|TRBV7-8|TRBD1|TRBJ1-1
TGTGCCAGCAGCAACGGACAGGATGGAGCTTTCTTT
CASSNGQDGAFF
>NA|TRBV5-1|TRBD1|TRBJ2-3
TGCGCCAGCAGCCTAACGACAGGGGGCCGCACAGATACGCAGTATTTT
CASSLTTGGRTDTQYF
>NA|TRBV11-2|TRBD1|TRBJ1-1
TGTGCCAGCAGTCCAGACAGGGTACACACTGAAGCTTTCTTT
CASSPDRVHTEAFF
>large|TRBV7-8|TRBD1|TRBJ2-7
TGTGCCAGCAGCTTAGAGCGGACAGGGTTCTACGAGCAGTACTTC
CASSLERTGFYEQYF
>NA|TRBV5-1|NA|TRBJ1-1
TGCGCCAGCAGCTTGGGGCAGGGGATGAACACTGAAGCTTTCTTT
CASSLGQGMNTEAFF
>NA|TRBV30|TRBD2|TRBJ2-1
TGTGCCTGGAGGACTAGCGGGAGAGGCAATGAGCAGTTCTTC
CAWRTSGRGNEQFF
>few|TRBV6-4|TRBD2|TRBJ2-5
TGTGCCAGCAGTCCCGAAGGGACTAGCGGACAAGAGACCCAGTACTTC
CASSPEGTSGQETQYF
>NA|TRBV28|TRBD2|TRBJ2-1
TGTGCCAGCAGTTTAGGGGGAGGGCCGTACAATGAGCAGTTCTTC
CASSLGGGPYNEQFF
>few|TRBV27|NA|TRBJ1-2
TGTGCCAGCAGTTTATCCTCAGGGGCTGGGGTGAGGGGCTACACCTTC
CASSLSSGAGVRGYTF
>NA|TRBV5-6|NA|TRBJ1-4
TGTGCCAGCAGCGAGGGACACCCTGAAAAACTGTTTTTT
CASSEGHPEKLFF
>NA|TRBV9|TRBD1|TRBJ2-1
TGTGCCAGCAGTGAAGCAGGGGGCGGAACGAATGAGCAGTTCTTC
CASSEAGGGTNEQFF